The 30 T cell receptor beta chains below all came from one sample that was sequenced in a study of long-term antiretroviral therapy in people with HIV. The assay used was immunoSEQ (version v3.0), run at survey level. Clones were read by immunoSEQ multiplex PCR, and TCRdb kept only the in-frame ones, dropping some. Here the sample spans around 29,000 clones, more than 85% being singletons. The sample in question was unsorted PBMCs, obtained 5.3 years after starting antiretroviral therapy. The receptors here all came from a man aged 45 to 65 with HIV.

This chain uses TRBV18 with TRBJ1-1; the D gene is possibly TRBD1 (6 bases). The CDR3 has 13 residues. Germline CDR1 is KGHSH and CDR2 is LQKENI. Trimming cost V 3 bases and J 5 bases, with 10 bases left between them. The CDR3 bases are TGTGCCAGCTCACCCAGGGGCGGGACTGAAGCTTTCTTT. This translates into CASSPRGGTEAFF.

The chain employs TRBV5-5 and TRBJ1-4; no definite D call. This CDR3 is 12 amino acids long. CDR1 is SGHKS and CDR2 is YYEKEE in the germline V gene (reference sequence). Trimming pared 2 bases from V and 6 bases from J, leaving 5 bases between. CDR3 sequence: CASSFGDEKLFF. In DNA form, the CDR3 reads TGTGCCAGCAGCTTTGGGGATGAAAAACTGTTTTTT. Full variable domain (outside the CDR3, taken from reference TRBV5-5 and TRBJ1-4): DAGVTQSPTHLIKTRGQQVTLRCSPISGHKSVSWYQQVLGQGPQFIFQYYEKEERGRGNFPDRFSARQFPNYSSELNVNALLLGDSALYLCASSFGDEKLFFGSGTQLSVL.

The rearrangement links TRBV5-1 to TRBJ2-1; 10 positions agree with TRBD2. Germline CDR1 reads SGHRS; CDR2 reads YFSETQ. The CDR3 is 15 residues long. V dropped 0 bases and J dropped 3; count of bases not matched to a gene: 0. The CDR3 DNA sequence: TGCGCCAGCAGCTTGGCTAGCGGGGGCTACAATGAGCAGTTCTTC. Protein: CASSLASGGYNEQFF. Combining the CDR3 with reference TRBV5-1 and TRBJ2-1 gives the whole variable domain KAGVTQTPRYLIKTRGQQVTLSCSPISGHRSVSWYQQTPGQGLQFLFEYFSETQRNKGNFPGRFSGRQFSNSRSEMNVSTLELGDSALYLCASSLASGGYNEQFFGPGTRLTVL.

CDR3 residues: CASSVDSAYGYTF. DNA of the CDR3: TGTGCCAGCAGCGTAGACAGTGCCTATGGCTACACCTTC. The rearrangement joins TRBV9 to TRBJ1-2; the D is unclear. V lost 0 bases and J 4 bases, leaving 7 bases between the germline ends. This CDR3 spans 13 amino acids. Germline CDR1 reads SGDLS; CDR2 reads YYNGEE.

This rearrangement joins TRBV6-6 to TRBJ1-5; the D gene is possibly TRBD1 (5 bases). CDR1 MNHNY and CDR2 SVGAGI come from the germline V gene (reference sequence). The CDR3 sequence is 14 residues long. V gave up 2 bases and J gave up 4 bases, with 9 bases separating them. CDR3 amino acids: CASSYVDSNQPQHF. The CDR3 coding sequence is TGTGCCAGCAGTTACGTAGACAGTAATCAGCCCCAGCATTTT.

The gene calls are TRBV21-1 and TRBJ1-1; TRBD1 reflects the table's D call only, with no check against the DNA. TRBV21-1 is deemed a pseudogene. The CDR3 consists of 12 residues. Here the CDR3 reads CASTDRETEAFF. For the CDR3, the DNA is TGTGCCAGCACCGACAGGGAGACTGAAGCTTTCTTT.

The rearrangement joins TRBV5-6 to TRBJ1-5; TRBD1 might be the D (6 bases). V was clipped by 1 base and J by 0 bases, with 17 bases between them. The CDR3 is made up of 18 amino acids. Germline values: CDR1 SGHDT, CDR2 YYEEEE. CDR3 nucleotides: TGTGCCAGCAGCTTGTTCAAGGGGGGACCACATAGCAATCAGCCCCAGCATTTT. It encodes CASSLFKGGPHSNQPQHF.

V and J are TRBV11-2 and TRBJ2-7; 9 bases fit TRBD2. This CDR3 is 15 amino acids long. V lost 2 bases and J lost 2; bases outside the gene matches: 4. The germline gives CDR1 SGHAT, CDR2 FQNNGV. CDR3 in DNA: TGTGCCAGCAGCTTACTAGCGGGGTCCACCTACGAGCAGTACTTC. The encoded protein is CASSLLAGSTYEQYF.

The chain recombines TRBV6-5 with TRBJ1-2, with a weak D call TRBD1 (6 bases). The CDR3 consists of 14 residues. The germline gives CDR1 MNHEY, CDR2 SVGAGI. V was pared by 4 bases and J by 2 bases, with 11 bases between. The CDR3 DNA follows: TGTGCCAGCAGTTCCCACGGACAGAACTATGGCTACACCTTC. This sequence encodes CASSSHGQNYGYTF.

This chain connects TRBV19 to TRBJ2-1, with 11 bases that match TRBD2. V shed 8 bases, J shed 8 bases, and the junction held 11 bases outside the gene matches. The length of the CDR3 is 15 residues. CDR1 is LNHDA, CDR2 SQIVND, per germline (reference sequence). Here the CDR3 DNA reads TGTGCCAGTGAGGCGGAGACTAGCGGGGTTCATGAGCAGTTCTTC. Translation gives CASEAETSGVHEQFF.

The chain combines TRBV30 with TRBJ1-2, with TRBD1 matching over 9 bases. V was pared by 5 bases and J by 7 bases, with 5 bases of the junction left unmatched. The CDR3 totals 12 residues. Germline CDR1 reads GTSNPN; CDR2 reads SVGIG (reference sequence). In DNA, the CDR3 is TGTGCCTGGTCAACAGGGGGCTCTGGCTACACCTTC. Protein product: CAWSTGGSGYTF.

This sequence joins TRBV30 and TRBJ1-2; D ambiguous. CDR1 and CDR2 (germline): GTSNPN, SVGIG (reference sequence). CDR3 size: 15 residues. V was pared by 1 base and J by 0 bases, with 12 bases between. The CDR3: CAWSAAGKANYGYTF. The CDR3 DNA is TGTGCCTGGAGTGCCGCAGGAAAAGCTAACTATGGCTACACCTTC.

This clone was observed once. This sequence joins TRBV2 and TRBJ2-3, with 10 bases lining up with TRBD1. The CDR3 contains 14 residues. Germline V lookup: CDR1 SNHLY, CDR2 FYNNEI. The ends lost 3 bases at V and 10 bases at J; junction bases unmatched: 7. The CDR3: CASSDPGQGMAQYF. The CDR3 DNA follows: TGTGCCAGCAGTGACCCGGGACAGGGGATGGCGCAGTATTTT.

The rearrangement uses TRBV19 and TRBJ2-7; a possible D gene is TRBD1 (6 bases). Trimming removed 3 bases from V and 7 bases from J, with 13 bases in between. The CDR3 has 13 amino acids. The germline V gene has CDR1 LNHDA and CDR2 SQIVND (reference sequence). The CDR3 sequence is CASSIGTPPEQYF. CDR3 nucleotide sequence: TGTGCCAGTAGTATTGGGACACCTCCAGAGCAGTACTTC.

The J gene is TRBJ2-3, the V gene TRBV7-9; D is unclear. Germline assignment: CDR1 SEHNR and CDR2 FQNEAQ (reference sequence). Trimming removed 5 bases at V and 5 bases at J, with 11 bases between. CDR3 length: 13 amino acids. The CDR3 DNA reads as TGTGCCAGCAGCCCGAAGTTGCGAGATACGCAGTATTTT. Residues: CASSPKLRDTQYF.

CDR3 region: CASSSDGPNEKLFF. Here the CDR3 DNA reads TGTGCCAGCAGCTCGGACGGCCCTAATGAAAAACTGTTTTTT. The chain carries TRBV7-9 and TRBJ1-4; D ambiguous. V was pared by 4 bases and J by 3 bases, with 9 bases between. The CDR3 extends over 14 amino acids. CDR1 and CDR2 (germline): SEHNR, FQNEAQ (reference sequence).

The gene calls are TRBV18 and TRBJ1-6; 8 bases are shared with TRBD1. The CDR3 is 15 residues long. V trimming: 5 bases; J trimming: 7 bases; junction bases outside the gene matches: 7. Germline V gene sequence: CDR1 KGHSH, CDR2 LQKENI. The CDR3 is CASSNQGAQNSPLHF. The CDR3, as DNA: TGTGCCAGCTCAAACCAGGGGGCGCAGAATTCACCCCTCCACTTT.

The CDR3 sequence is CASSPPGGGEKLFF. CDR3 nucleotide sequence: TGTGCCAGCTCACCACCGGGCGGCGGTGAAAAACTGTTTTTT. J is TRBJ1-4 and V is TRBV18; the D is unclear. CDR3 length: 14 amino acids. Germline CDR1 KGHSH, CDR2 LQKENI. V gave up 0 bases and J gave up 7 bases, with 9 bases separating them.

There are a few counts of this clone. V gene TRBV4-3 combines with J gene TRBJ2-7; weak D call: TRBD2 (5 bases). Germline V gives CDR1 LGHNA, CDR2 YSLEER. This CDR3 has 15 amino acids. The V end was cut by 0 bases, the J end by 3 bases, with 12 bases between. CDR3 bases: TGCGCCAGCAGCCAAGATGGGAGTCCCTTCTACGAGCAGTACTTC. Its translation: CASSQDGSPFYEQYF.

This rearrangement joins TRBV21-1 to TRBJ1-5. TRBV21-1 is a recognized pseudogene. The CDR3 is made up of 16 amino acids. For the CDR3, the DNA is TGTGCCAGCAGCAAAGCGCTGGTAGTGAAGCTTCAGCCCCAGCATTTT. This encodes CASSKALVVKLQPQHF.

In DNA, the CDR3 is TGTGCCAGCAGCGTGACAGGGAGTAATGGCTACACCTTC. This codes for CASSVTGSNGYTF. This sequence joins TRBV7-9 and TRBJ1-2, with TRBD1 matching over 7 bases. V gave up 5 bases and J gave up 6 bases; unmatched junction bases: 6. The germline V gene encodes CDR1 SEHNR and CDR2 FQNEAQ (reference sequence). The CDR3 is 13 amino acids.

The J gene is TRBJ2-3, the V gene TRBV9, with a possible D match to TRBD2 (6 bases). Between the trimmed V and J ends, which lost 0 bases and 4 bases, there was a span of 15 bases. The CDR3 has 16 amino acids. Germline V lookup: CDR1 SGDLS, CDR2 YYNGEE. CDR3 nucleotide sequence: TGTGCCAGCAGCGTAGTCGCGGGGAGAGCGTCAGATACGCAGTATTTT. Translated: CASSVVAGRASDTQYF.

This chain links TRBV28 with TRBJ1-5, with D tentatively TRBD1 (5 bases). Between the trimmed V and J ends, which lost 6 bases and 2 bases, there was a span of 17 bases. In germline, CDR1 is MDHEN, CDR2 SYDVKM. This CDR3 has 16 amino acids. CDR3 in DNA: TGTGCCAGCAGCCTCAGCCGGGGCGCGGGCAATCAGCCCCAGCATTTT. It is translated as CASSLSRGAGNQPQHF.

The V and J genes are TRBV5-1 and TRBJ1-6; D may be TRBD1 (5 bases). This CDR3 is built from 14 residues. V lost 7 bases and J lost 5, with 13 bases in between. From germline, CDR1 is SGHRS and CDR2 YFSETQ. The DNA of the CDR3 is TGCGCCAGCTCCGAGACAGCTGATAATTCACCCCTCCACTTT. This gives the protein CASSETADNSPLHF.

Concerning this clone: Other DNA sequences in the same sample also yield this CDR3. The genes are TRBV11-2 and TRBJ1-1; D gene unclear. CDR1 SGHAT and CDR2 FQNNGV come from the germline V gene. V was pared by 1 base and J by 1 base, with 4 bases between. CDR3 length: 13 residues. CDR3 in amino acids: CASSLAGNTEAFF. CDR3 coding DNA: TGTGCCAGCAGCTTAGCGGGGAACACTGAAGCTTTCTTT. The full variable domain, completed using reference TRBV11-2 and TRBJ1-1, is EAGVAQSPRYKIIEKRQSVAFWCNPISGHATLYWYQQILGQGPKLLIQFQNNGVVDDSQLPKDRFSAERLKGVDSTLKIQPAKLEDSAVYLCASSLAGNTEAFFGQGTRLTVV.

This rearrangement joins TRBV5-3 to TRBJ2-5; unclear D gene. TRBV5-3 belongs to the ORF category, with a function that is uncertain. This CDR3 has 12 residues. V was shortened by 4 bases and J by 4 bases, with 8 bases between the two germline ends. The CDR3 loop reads CARSQDGETQYF. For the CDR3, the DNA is TGTGCCAGAAGCCAGGACGGAGAGACCCAGTACTTC.

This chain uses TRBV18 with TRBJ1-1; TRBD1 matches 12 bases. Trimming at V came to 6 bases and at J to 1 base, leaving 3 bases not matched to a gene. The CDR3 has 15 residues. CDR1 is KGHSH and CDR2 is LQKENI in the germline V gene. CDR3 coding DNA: TGTGCCAGCTCTCCGGGACAGGGGGCGAACACTGAAGCTTTCTTT. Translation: CASSPGQGANTEAFF.

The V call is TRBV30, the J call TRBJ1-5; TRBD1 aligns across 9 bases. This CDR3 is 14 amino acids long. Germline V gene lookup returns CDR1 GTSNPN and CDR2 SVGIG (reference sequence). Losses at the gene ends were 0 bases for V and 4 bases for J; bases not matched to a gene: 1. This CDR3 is CAWSVGTGNQPQHF. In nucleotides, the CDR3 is TGTGCCTGGAGTGTCGGGACAGGGAATCAGCCCCAGCATTTT.

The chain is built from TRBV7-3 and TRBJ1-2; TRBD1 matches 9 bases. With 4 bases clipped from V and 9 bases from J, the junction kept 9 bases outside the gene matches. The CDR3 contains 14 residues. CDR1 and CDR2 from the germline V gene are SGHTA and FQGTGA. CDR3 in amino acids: CASSSPGTGNSYTF. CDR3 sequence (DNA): TGTGCCAGCAGCTCGCCCGGGACAGGGAATAGCTACACCTTC.

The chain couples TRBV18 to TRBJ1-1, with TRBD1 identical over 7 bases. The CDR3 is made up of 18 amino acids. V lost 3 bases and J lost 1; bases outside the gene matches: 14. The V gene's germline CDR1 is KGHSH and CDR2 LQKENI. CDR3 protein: CASSPTLSGGRSNTEAFF. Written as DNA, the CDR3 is TGTGCCAGCTCACCGACTTTGTCAGGGGGACGGTCGAACACTGAAGCTTTCTTT. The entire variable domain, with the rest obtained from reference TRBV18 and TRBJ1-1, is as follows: NAGVMQNPRHLVRRRGQEARLRCSPMKGHSHVYWYRQLPEEGLKFMVYLQKENIIDESGMPKERFSAEFPKEGPSILRIQQVVRGDSAAYFCASSPTLSGGRSNTEAFFGQGTRLTVV.